This T cell receptor beta chain was captured in a study of blood T cell repertoires in COVID-19. Across the study: Sites across the United States, Italy and Spain contributed samples from acute and convalescent COVID-19.

Source study methods: Reference gene primer amplification in the assay estimated nucleated cell counts. The assay was immunoSEQ multiplex PCR, and TCRdb's table has in-frame clones only and misses some. V and J calls and clone size are copied from that table; D and trimming were computed from the DNA. The table includes under 150,000 clones, more than 60% detected once. The CDR3 runs to 15 residues. V lost 2 bases and J lost 2, with 10 bases in between. From germline, CDR1 is MNHEY and CDR2 SVGAGI. The sequence was obtained from a woman aged 70-85 years with acute or convalescent COVID-19. Specimen: peripheral blood. J is TRBJ1-3 and V is TRBV6-5, with D possibly being TRBD1 (5 bases). This CDR3 is CASSYRGMAGNTIYF. The DNA of the CDR3 is TGTGCCAGCAGTTACAGGGGAATGGCTGGAAACACCATATATTTT.